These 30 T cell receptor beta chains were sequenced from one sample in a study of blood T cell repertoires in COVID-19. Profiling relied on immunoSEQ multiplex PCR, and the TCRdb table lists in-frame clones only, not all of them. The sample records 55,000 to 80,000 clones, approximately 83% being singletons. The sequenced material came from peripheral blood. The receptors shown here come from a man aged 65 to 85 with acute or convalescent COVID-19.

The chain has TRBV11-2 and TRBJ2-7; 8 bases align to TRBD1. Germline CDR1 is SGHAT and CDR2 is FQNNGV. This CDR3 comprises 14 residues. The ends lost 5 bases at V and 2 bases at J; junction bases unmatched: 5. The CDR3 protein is CASSLMGQAYEQYF. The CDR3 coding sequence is TGTGCCAGCAGCCTAATGGGACAGGCCTACGAGCAGTACTTC.

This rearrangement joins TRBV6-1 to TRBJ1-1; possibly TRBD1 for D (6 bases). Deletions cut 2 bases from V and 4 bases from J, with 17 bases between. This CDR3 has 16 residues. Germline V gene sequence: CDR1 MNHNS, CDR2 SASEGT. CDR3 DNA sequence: TGTGCCAGCAGTGAATTAGGGGGGAGGGGCGGCACTGAAGCTTTCTTT. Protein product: CASSELGGRGGTEAFF.

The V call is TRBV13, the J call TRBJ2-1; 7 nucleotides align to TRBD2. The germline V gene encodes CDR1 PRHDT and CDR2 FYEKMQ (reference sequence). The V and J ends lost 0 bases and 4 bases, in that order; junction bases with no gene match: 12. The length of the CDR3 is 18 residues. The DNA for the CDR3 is TGTGCCAGCAGCTTAGGAGAAACTACTAGCGCCTTTTACAATGAGCAGTTCTTC. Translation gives CASSLGETTSAFYNEQFF.

The CDR3 DNA is TGTGCCAGCAGCGTAACGGACAGAGCCTACGAGCAGTACTTC. Translated, it gives CASSVTDRAYEQYF. The genes are TRBV9 and TRBJ2-7, with D maybe TRBD1 (6 bases). V shed 1 base and J shed 2 bases, with 10 bases lying between them. Germline CDR1 is SGDLS and CDR2 is YYNGEE. This CDR3 is built from 14 residues.

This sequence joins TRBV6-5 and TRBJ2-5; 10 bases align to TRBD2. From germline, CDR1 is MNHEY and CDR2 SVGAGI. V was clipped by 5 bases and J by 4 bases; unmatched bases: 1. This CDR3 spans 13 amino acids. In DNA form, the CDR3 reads TGTGCCAGCAGTCTAGCGGGAGCAGAGACCCAGTACTTC. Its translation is CASSLAGAETQYF.

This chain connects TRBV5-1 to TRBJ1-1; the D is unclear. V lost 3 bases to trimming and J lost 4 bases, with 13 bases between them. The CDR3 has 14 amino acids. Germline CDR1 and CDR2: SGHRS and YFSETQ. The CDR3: CASSSIRDSTEAFF. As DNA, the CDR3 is TGCGCCAGCAGCTCAATCCGGGATAGCACTGAAGCTTTCTTT.

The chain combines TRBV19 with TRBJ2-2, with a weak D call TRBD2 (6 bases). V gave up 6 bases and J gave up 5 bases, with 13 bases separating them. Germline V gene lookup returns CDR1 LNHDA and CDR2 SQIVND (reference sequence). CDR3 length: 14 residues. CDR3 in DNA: TGTGCCAGTAGCGGCGGGGTCGCTACCGGGGAGCTGTTTTTT. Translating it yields CASSGGVATGELFF.

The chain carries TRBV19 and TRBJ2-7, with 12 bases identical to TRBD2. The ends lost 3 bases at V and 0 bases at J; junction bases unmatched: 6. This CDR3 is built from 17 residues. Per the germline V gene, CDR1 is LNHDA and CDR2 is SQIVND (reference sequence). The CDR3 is CASSILAGGPVSYEQYF. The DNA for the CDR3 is TGTGCCAGTAGTATCCTAGCGGGAGGGCCAGTCTCCTACGAGCAGTACTTC. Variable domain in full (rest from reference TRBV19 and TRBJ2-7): DGGITQSPKYLFRKEGQNVTLSCEQNLNHDAMYWYRQDPGQGLRLIYYSQIVNDFQKGDIAEGYSVSREKKESFPLTVTSAQKNPTAFYLCASSILAGGPVSYEQYFGPGTRLTVT.

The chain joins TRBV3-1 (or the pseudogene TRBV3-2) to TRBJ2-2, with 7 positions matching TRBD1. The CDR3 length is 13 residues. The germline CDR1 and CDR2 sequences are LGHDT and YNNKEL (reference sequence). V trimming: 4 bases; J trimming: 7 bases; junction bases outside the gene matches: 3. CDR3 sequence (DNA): TGTGCCAGCAGCCCGCGACAGGGCGGGGAGCTGTTTTTT. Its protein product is CASSPRQGGELFF.

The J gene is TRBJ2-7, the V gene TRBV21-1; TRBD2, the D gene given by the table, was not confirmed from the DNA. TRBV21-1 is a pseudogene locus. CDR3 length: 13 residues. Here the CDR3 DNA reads TGTGCCAGCAGCAAAGCCCGCTCCTACGAGCAGTACTTC. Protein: CASSKARSYEQYF.

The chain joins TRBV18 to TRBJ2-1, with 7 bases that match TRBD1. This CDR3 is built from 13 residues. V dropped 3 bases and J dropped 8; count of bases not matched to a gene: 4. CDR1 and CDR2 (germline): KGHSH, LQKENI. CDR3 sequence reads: CASSPRGFDEQFF. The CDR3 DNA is TGTGCCAGCTCACCCAGGGGGTTTGATGAGCAGTTCTTC.

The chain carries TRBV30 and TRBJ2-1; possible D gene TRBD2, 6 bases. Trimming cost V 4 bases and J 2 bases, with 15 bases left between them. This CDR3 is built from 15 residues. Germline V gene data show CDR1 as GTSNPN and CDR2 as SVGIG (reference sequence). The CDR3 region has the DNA TGTGCCTGGATTCTAAGCGGGTTGCCCTACAATGAGCAGTTCTTC. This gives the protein CAWILSGLPYNEQFF.

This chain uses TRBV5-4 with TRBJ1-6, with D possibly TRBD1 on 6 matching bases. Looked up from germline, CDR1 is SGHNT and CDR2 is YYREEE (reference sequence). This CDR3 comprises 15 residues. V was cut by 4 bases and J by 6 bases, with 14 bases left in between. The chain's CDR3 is CASSAKAGANSPLHF. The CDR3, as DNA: TGTGCCAGCAGCGCTAAGGCGGGGGCTAATTCACCCCTCCACTTT.

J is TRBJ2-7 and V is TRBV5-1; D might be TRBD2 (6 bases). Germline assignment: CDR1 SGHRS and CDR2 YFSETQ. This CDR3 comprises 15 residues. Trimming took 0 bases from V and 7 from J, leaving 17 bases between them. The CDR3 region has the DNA TGCGCCAGCAGCTTGGTATTGGGGGGATTACGGGAGCAGTACTTC. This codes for CASSLVLGGLREQYF.

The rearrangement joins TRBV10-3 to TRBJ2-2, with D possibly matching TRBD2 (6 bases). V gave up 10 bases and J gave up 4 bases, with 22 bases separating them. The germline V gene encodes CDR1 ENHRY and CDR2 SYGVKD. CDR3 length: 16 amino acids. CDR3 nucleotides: TGTGCCACAGCCGCGGAAGGAGGGCCGGTCACCGGGGAGCTGTTTTTT. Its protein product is CATAAEGGPVTGELFF.

CDR3 protein: CASRSGDTMNTEAFF. The CDR3, as DNA: TGTGCCAGCAGAAGTGGGGACACTATGAACACTGAAGCTTTCTTT. This chain connects TRBV6-5 to TRBJ1-1, with D perhaps TRBD1 (6 bases). Per the germline V gene, CDR1 is MNHEY and CDR2 is SVGAGI. The CDR3 extends over 15 amino acids. V gave up 6 bases and J gave up 0 bases, with 14 bases separating them.

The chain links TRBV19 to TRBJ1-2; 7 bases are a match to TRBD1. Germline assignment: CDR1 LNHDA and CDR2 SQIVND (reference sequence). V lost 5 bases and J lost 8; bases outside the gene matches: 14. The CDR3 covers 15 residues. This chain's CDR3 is CASSVRDRSTRGYTF. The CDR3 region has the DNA TGTGCCAGTAGTGTCCGGGACAGAAGTACTCGGGGCTACACCTTC. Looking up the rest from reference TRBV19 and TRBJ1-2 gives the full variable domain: DGGITQSPKYLFRKEGQNVTLSCEQNLNHDAMYWYRQDPGQGLRLIYYSQIVNDFQKGDIAEGYSVSREKKESFPLTVTSAQKNPTAFYLCASSVRDRSTRGYTFGSGTRLTVV.

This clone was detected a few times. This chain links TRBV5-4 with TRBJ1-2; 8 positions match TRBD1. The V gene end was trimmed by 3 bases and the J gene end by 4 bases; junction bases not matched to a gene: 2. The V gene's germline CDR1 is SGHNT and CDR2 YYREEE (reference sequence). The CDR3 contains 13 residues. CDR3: CASSSGGGYGYTF. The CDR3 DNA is TGTGCCAGCAGCTCAGGGGGCGGCTATGGCTACACCTTC.

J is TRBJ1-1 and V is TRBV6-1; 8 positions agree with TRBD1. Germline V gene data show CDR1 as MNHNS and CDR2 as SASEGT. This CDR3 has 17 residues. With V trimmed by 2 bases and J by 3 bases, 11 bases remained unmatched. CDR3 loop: CASSEIKGGRGHTEAFF. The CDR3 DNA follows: TGTGCCAGCAGTGAAATCAAGGGGGGCAGGGGGCACACTGAAGCTTTCTTT.

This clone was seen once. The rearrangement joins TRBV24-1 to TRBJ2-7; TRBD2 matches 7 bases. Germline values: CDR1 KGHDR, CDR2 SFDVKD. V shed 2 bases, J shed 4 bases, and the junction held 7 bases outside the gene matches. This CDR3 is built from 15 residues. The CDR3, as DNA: TGTGCCACCAGTGATTCGCGGGAGAATCTTTACGAGCAGTACTTC. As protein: CATSDSRENLYEQYF.

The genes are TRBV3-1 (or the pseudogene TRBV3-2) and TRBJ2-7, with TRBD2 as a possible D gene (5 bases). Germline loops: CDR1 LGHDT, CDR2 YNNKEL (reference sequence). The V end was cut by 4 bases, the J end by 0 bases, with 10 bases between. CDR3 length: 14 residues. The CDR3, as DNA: TGTGCCAGCAGCCCCCCCGCGGGCTCCTACGAGCAGTACTTC. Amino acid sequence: CASSPPAGSYEQYF.

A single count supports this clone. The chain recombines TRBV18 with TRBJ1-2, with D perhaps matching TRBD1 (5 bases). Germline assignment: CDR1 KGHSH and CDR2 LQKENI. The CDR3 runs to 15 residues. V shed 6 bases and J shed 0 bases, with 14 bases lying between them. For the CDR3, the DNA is TGTGCCAGCTCTCGGAGCGGGGGAACTAACTATGGCTACACCTTC. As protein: CASSRSGGTNYGYTF. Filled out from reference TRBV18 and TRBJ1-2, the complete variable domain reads NAGVMQNPRHLVRRRGQEARLRCSPMKGHSHVYWYRQLPEEGLKFMVYLQKENIIDESGMPKERFSAEFPKEGPSILRIQQVVRGDSAAYFCASSRSGGTNYGYTFGSGTRLTVV.

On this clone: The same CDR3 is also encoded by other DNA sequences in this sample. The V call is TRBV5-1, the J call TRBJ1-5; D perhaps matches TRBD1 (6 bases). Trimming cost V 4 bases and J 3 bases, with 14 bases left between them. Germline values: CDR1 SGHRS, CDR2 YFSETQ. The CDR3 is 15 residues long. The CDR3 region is CASSVTGGSNQPQHF. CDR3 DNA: TGCGCCAGCAGCGTGACAGGAGGATCCAATCAGCCCCAGCATTTT.

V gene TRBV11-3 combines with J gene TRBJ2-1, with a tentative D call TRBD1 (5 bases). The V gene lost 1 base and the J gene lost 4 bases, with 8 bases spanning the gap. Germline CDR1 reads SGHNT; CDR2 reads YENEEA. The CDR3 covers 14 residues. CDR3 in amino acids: CASSLGGSYNEQFF. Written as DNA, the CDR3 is TGTGCCAGCAGCTTAGGGGGCTCTTACAATGAGCAGTTCTTC.

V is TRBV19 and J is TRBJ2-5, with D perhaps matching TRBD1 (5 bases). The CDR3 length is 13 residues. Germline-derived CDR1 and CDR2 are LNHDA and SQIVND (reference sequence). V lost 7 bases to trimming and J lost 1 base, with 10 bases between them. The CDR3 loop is CASKTELQETQYF. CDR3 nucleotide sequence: TGTGCCAGTAAGACAGAACTCCAAGAGACCCAGTACTTC. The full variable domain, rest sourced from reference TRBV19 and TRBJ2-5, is DGGITQSPKYLFRKEGQNVTLSCEQNLNHDAMYWYRQDPGQGLRLIYYSQIVNDFQKGDIAEGYSVSREKKESFPLTVTSAQKNPTAFYLCASKTELQETQYFGPGTRLLVL.

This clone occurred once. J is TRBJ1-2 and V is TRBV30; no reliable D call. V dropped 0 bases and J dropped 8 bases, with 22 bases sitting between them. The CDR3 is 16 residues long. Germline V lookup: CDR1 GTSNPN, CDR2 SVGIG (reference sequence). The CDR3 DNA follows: TGTGCCTGGAGTGTATTTGATCGGACTCCGGACGGAGGCTACACCTTC. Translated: CAWSVFDRTPDGGYTF.

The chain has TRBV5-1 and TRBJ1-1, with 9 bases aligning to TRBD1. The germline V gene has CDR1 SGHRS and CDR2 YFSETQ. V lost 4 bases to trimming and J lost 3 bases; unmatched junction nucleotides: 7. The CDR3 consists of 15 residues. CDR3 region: CASSAETGGYTEAFF. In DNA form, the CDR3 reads TGCGCCAGCAGCGCAGAGACAGGGGGTTACACTGAAGCTTTCTTT.

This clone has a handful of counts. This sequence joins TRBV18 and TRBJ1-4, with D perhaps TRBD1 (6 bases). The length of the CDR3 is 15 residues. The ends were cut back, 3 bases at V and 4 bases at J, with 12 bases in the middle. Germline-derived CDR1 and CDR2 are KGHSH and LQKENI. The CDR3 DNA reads TGTGCCAGCTCACCGACAGCAGGGGTTAATGAAAAACTGTTTTTT. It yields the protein CASSPTAGVNEKLFF.

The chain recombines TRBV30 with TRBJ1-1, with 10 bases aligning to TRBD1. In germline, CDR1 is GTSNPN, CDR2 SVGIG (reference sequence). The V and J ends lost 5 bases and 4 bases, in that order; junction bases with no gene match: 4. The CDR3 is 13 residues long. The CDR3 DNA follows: TGTGCCTGGGGACAGGGGGGAAGCACTGAAGCTTTCTTT. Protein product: CAWGQGGSTEAFF.

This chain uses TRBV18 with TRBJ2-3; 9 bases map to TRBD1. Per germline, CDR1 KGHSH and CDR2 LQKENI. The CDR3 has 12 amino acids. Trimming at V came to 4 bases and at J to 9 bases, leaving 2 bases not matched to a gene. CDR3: CASSLDRGTQYF. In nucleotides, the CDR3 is TGTGCCAGCTCACTGGACAGGGGCACGCAGTATTTT.